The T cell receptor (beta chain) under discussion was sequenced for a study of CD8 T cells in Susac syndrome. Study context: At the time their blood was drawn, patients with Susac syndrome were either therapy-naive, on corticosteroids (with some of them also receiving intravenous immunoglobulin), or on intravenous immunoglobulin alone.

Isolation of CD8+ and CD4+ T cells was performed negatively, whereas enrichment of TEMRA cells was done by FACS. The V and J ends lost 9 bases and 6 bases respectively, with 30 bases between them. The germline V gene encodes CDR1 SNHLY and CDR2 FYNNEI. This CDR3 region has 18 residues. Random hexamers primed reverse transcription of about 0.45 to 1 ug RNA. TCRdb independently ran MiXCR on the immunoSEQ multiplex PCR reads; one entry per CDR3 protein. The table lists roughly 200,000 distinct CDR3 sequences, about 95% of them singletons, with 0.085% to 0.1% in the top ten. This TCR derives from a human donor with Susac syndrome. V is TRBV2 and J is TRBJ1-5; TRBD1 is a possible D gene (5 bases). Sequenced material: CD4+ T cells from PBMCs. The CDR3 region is CASNTFSWTTGGGQPQHF. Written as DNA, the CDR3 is TGTGCCAGTAATACGTTTTCTTGGACAACGGGTGGCGGTCAGCCCCAGCATTTT.